These 21 T cell receptor beta chains share one sample of origin, sequenced in a study of CD4 and CD8 cells across lung adenocarcinoma regions. Using its own MiXCR run on the PCR reads, TCRdb lists one record per CDR3 protein. The sample records 3,500 or so distinct CDR3 sequences, 45% to 60% being singletons. Specimen: CD4+ T cells from the center of a lung tumor. These receptors originate from a female donor with lung adenocarcinoma. The CD4 and CD8 labels of this study may be unreliable.

The chain joins TRBV7-2 to TRBJ1-1; D is uncertain. Trimming left V 3 bases short and J 2 bases short, with 7 bases between. From germline, CDR1 is SGHTA and CDR2 FQGNSA. CDR3 length equals 13 residues. The CDR3 nucleotides are TGTGCCAGCAGCTTCGCCAAAAACACTGAAGCTTTCTTT. Its protein is CASSFAKNTEAFF.

The V gene is TRBV27, the J gene TRBJ2-1; D might be TRBD1 (5 bases). Trimming removed 0 bases at V and 5 bases at J, with 17 bases between. This CDR3 is 17 amino acids long. Germline-derived CDR1 and CDR2 are MNHEY and SMNVEV (reference sequence). The CDR3 DNA sequence: TGTGCCAGCAGTTTATCGGTGGGGCAGGGCCTTAACAATGAGCAGTTCTTC. Translated, it gives CASSLSVGQGLNNEQFF.

The CDR3 nucleotides read TGCGCCAGCAGTGAGACCGAAGCAGATACGCAGTATTTT. Its translation is CASSETEADTQYF. V gene TRBV10-2 combines with J gene TRBJ2-3, with D unresolved. Germline V lookup: CDR1 WSHSY, CDR2 SAAADI. This CDR3 has 13 residues. V gave up 2 bases and J gave up 4 bases, with 7 bases separating them.

Concerning this clonotype itself: An end of the junction does not agree with germline; a read error may underlie this. V gene TRBV6-1 combines with J gene TRBJ2-3; D might be TRBD2 (6 bases). The CDR3 has 14 residues. CDR1 MNHNS and CDR2 SASEGT come from the germline V gene. In nucleotides, the CDR3 is TGTGCGGGCAGTGGGGGTAGCGGCCCAGAGACGCAGTATTTT. It translates to CAGSGGSGPETQYF.

In this sample, this clonotype is large (0.1 to 1%). Here the CDR3 DNA reads TGTGCCAGCAGTTACCAGGAAAACAATGAGCAGTTCTTC. Translated, it gives CASSYQENNEQFF. The chain combines TRBV6-5 with TRBJ2-1; no definite D call. The length of the CDR3 is 13 residues. The ends were cut back, 2 bases at V and 5 bases at J, with 7 bases in the middle. The germline V gene has CDR1 MNHEY and CDR2 SVGAGI.

By frequency in the sample, this clonotype is hyperexpanded. The J gene is TRBJ2-3, the V gene TRBV10-1, with a possible D match to TRBD2 (5 bases). Trimming cost V 10 bases and J 3 bases, with 14 bases left between them. Germline loops: CDR1 WNHNN, CDR2 SYGVQD (reference sequence). CDR3 length equals 13 residues. This chain's CDR3 is CATELEGTDTQYF. The CDR3 DNA reads TGCGCCACCGAACTAGAAGGTACAGATACGCAGTATTTT.

This chain links TRBV4-1 with TRBJ2-3; D gene ambiguous. V dropped 0 bases and J dropped 6 bases, with 4 bases sitting between them. From germline, CDR1 is MGHRA and CDR2 YSYEKL. This CDR3 contains 12 residues. The CDR3 DNA follows: TGCGCCAGCAGCCAAGACAGGGATACGCAGTATTTT. This sequence encodes CASSQDRDTQYF.

This chain connects TRBV6-5 to TRBJ2-3, with D possibly matching TRBD2 (5 bases). V was shortened by 2 bases and J by 3 bases, with 12 bases between the two germline ends. There are 15 residues in the CDR3. Looked up from germline, CDR1 is MNHEY and CDR2 is SVGAGI. CDR3 in DNA: TGTGCCAGCAGTTACAGCGTTGGCGGGACAGATACGCAGTATTTT. This codes for CASSYSVGGTDTQYF.

The chain combines TRBV7-9 with TRBJ1-1; 7 bases are a match to TRBD1. Germline V gives CDR1 SEHNR, CDR2 FQNEAQ (reference sequence). V shed 4 bases and J 1 base; nucleotides not matched to a gene: 3. This CDR3 region has 14 residues. In DNA form, the CDR3 reads TGTGCCAGCAGCTCGGGACAGCCGAACACTGAAGCTTTCTTT. Translating gives CASSSGQPNTEAFF. Full variable domain (rest looked up from reference TRBV7-9 and TRBJ1-1): DTGVSQNPRHKITKRGQNVTFRCDPISEHNRLYWYRQTLGQGPEFLTYFQNEAQLEKSRLLSDRFSAERPKGSFSTLEIQRTEQGDSAMYLCASSSGQPNTEAFFGQGTRLTVV.

This chain joins TRBV6-5 and TRBJ1-6; D unresolved. V lost 2 bases and J 19 bases, leaving 24 bases between the germline ends. Per germline, CDR1 MNHEY and CDR2 SVGAGI. The CDR3 loop spans 15 amino acids. In nucleotides, the CDR3 is TGTGCCAGCAGTTACACGACGCTCTTCCGATCTCCCCCTCACTTT. Amino acid sequence: CASSYTTLFRSPPHF.

V is TRBV11-2 and J is TRBJ2-1; TRBD2 might be the D (6 bases). The CDR3 consists of 15 residues. Germline CDR1 and CDR2: SGHAT and FQNNGV. Trimming removed 2 bases from V and 7 bases from J, with 15 bases in between. The CDR3 nucleotides are TGTGCCAGCAGCTTATGGGGCGGGGATGAGAATGAGCAGTTCTTC. Protein product: CASSLWGGDENEQFF.

In its sample, this clonotype was seen once. The V gene is TRBV6-1, the J gene TRBJ2-3; no clear D. V lost 9 bases and J lost 1, with 14 bases in between. CDR1 is MNHNS, CDR2 SASEGT, per germline. This CDR3 comprises 14 residues. Here the CDR3 DNA reads TGTGCCAGGCGTGAAGCCAGTGGCACAGATACGCAGTATTTT. Translated: CARREASGTDTQYF.

The chain combines TRBV6-1 with TRBJ2-1; 11 nucleotides match TRBD2. The CDR3 is made up of 14 amino acids. The V segment lost 5 bases and the J segment 5 bases; nucleotides outside the gene matches: 2. Germline CDR1 reads MNHNS; CDR2 reads SASEGT. CDR3 sequence (DNA): TGTGCCAGCAGTAGACTAGCGGGGAACAATGAGCAGTTCTTC. Its protein product is CASSRLAGNNEQFF.

The rearrangement joins TRBV6-1 to TRBJ2-5; D unclear. The CDR3 is 14 residues long. The germline gives CDR1 MNHNS, CDR2 SASEGT. V was pared by 6 bases and J by 1 base, with 12 bases between. The CDR3 coding sequence is TGTGCCAGCAGGCGACATATACTCCAAGAGACCCAGTACTTC. This sequence encodes CASRRHILQETQYF.

The chain joins TRBV6-5 to TRBJ2-1; D may be TRBD1 (6 bases). Trimming shortened V by 4 bases and J by 10 bases, and 14 bases separated the two germline ends. CDR1 MNHEY and CDR2 SVGAGI come from the germline V gene. The CDR3 sequence is 13 residues long. CDR3 protein: CASSSTGPYEQFF. In nucleotides, the CDR3 is TGTGCCAGCAGTTCGACAGGACCCTACGAGCAGTTCTTC.

This clonotype is categorized as large. The chain uses TRBV6-1 and TRBJ2-1; unclear D gene. The tail of the sequence fits TRBJ2-7 better, so the J call may be wrong. This CDR3 is 14 amino acids long. Germline lookup yields CDR1 MNHNS and CDR2 SASEGT. The CDR3: CASSERVGIAEQYF. CDR3 in DNA: TGTGCCAGCAGTGAAAGGGTGGGAATAGCCGAGCAGTACTTC.

This clonotype is classed as large. The V and J genes are TRBV6-4 and TRBJ2-5, with 7 bases that match TRBD2. Trimming took 0 bases from V and 4 from J; bases not matched to a gene: 14. The CDR3 loop spans 18 amino acids. The germline CDR1 and CDR2 sequences are MRHNA and SNTAGT. The CDR3 spells CASSDSGRVPGVGETQYF. In DNA, the CDR3 is TGTGCCAGCAGTGACTCGGGGAGGGTCCCTGGGGTAGGAGAGACCCAGTACTTC.

On this clonotype: Since a much larger clone is just one base distant, this may be a read error. V is TRBV7-6 and J is TRBJ2-4; 10 bases map to TRBD2. Matching the DNA end better, TRBJ2-3 makes the J call doubtful. The CDR3 runs 17 residues. Looked up from germline, CDR1 is SGHVS and CDR2 is FNYEAQ. The CDR3 DNA is TGTGCCAGCAGCTTAGGAGCTAGCGGGAGTGGTGCAGATATGCAGTATTTT. It translates to CASSLGASGSGADMQYF.

In its sample, this clonotype was seen a few times. V and J are TRBV6-5 and TRBJ1-6, with D tentatively TRBD1 (5 bases). The CDR3 covers 16 residues. The V end was cut by 0 bases, the J end by 13 bases, with 19 bases between. Per the germline V gene, CDR1 is MNHEY and CDR2 is SVGAGI. The CDR3 is CASSYSYLAQGAPLHF. The CDR3 coding sequence is TGTGCCAGCAGTTACTCGTATCTGGCCCAGGGAGCTCCCCTCCACTTT.

A single count supports this clonotype. The conserved phenylalanine or tryptophan is not found at the CDR3 terminus, so this likely reflects a read error. It is unclear where the CDR3 begins or ends on the DNA, so no DNA is shown, and the CDR3 is as TCRdb lists it. V and J are TRBV30 and TRBJ2-1; the DNA was not compared with TRBD2, the D call given in the table. Both ends counted, the CDR3 spans 19 residues. Germline V CDR1 and CDR2: GTSNPN, SVGIG (reference sequence). CDR3 sequence: CAVSQGSLSYCFLAAMPSP.

This clonotype is categorized as large (0.1 to 1%). The CDR3 nucleotides are TGTGCCAGCAGCCCCGCACTAGCGGGGGCTGAGCAGTACTTC. Its translation is CASSPALAGAEQYF. The chain couples TRBV27 to TRBJ2-1; TRBD2 agrees at 11 bases. The better agreement between TRBJ2-7 and the DNA end casts doubt on the J call. CDR1 is MNHEY and CDR2 is SMNVEV in the germline V gene (reference sequence). CDR3 size: 14 residues.